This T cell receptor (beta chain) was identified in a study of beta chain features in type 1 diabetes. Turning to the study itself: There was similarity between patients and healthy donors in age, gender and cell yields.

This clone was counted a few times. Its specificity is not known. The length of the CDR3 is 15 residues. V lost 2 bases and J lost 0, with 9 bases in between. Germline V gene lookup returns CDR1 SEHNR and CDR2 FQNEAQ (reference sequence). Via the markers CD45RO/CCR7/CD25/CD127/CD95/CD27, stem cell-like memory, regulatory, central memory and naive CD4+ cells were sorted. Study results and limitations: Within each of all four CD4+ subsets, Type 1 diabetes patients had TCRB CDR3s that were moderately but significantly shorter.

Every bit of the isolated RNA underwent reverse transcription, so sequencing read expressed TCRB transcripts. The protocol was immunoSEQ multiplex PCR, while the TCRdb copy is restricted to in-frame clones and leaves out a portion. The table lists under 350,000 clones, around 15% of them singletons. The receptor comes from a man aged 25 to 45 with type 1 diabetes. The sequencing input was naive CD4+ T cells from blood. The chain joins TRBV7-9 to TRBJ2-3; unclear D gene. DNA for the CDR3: TGTGCCAGCAGCTTAAACTCCCCTAGCACAGATACGCAGTATTTT. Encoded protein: CASSLNSPSTDTQYF.